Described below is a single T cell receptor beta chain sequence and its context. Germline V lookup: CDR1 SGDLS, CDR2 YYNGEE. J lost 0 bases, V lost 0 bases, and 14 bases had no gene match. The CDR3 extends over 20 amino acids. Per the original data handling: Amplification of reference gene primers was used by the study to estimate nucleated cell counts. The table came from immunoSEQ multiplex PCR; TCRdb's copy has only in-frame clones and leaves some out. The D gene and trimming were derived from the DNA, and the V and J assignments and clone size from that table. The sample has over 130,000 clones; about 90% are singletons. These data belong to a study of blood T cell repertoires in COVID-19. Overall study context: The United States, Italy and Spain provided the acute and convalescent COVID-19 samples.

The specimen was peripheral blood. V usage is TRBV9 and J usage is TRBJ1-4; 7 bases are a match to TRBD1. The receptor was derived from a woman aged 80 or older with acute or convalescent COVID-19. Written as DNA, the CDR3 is TGTGCCAGCAGCGTAGACGCCCTACAGGGGCCCCAGGCAACTAATGAAAAACTGTTTTTT. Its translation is CASSVDALQGPQATNEKLFF.